The 18 T cell receptor beta chains listed next were all sequenced from one sample in a study of OX40 agonist ivuxolimab in advanced cancers. Generated by immunoSEQ multiplex PCR, the TCRdb table keeps only in-frame clones and is missing some. The sample has 55,000 to 75,000 clones, 86% seen once. The source was CD4+ or CD8+ T cells sorted from blood, collected in a trial of the OX40 agonist ivuxolimab. The source is an adult with an advanced solid tumor such as melanoma, head and neck, liver or kidney cancer.

On this clone: This same CDR3 is encoded by further DNA sequences in the sample. This sequence joins TRBV5-6 and TRBJ2-5, with TRBD1 as a possible D gene (7 bases). V was pared by 4 bases and J by 5 bases, with 15 bases between. This CDR3 spans 14 amino acids. From germline, CDR1 is SGHDT and CDR2 YYEEEE. The CDR3 bases are TGTGCCAGCAGCCCGAGGACAGGAGGGGAGACCCAGTACTTC. Encoded protein: CASSPRTGGETQYF.

The rearrangement links TRBV18 to TRBJ2-2, with TRBD2 matching 13 bases. V lost 5 bases to trimming and J lost 4 bases; unmatched junction nucleotides: 13. CDR3 size: 19 residues. Germline values: CDR1 KGHSH, CDR2 LQKENI. The CDR3 coding sequence is TGTGCCAGCTCATCCCGCGGGACTAGCGGGACGGGGTCCACCGGGGAGCTGTTTTTT. Its translation: CASSSRGTSGTGSTGELFF.

V and J are TRBV27 and TRBJ1-1; maybe TRBD1 (6 bases). The V end lost 4 bases, the J end lost 0 bases, and 15 bases lay between the germline ends. The CDR3 sequence is 16 residues long. Germline V gene lookup returns CDR1 MNHEY and CDR2 SMNVEV (reference sequence). The chain's CDR3 is CASSSRGTAMNTEAFF. CDR3 bases: TGTGCCAGCAGTTCTAGGGGGACGGCCATGAACACTGAAGCTTTCTTT.

The V and J genes are TRBV7-2 and TRBJ2-3, with D uncertain. There are 12 residues in the CDR3. Germline values: CDR1 SGHTA, CDR2 FQGNSA. V lost 5 bases and J 7 bases, leaving 10 bases between the germline ends. This chain's CDR3 is CASSPDVNTQYF. The CDR3 DNA reads TGTGCCAGCAGCCCCGATGTGAATACGCAGTATTTT.

The chain is built from TRBV5-1 and TRBJ1-2; possibly TRBD1 for D (6 bases). Germline V CDR1 and CDR2: SGHRS, YFSETQ. The CDR3 length is 15 residues. V lost 3 bases to trimming and J lost 2 bases, with 14 bases between them. The CDR3 DNA reads TGCGCCAGCAGCTCCAACCTAGGGGGAAACTATGGCTACACCTTC. Protein sequence: CASSSNLGGNYGYTF.

The rearrangement uses TRBV14 and TRBJ2-5; D is unclear. The CDR3 loop spans 11 amino acids. Looked up from germline, CDR1 is SGHDN and CDR2 is FVKESK. The V end lost 2 bases, the J end lost 2 bases, and 0 bases lay between the germline ends. The CDR3 DNA reads TGTGCCAGCAGCCAACAAGAGACCCAGTACTTC. Residues: CASSQQETQYF.

This sequence joins TRBV9 and TRBJ2-7; 8 bases align to TRBD1. Germline V CDR1 and CDR2: SGDLS, YYNGEE. CDR3 length: 12 residues. V lost 3 bases, J lost 8 bases, and 4 bases stayed unmatched. CDR3 in DNA: TGTGCCAGCAGCGCGACAGGGGAGAAGCAGTACTTC. Translated: CASSATGEKQYF.

The V and J genes are TRBV5-1 and TRBJ1-1, with 7 bases aligning to TRBD1. After removal of 5 bases from V and 4 bases from J, the junction contained 11 bases not matched to a gene. The germline V gene has CDR1 SGHRS and CDR2 YFSETQ. The CDR3 runs to 15 residues. The CDR3 DNA reads as TGCGCCAGCAGGGGCGATCAGACAGGGTTCACTGAAGCTTTCTTT. Translation: CASRGDQTGFTEAFF.

The J gene is TRBJ1-3, the V gene TRBV18, with D hard to call. The V gene's germline CDR1 is KGHSH and CDR2 LQKENI. CDR3 length: 13 amino acids. V was pared by 6 bases and J by 1 base, with 7 bases between. This chain's CDR3 is CASSPQSGNTIYF. DNA for the CDR3: TGTGCCAGCTCTCCGCAATCTGGAAACACCATATATTTT. Full variable domain (missing parts from reference TRBV18 and TRBJ1-3): NAGVMQNPRHLVRRRGQEARLRCSPMKGHSHVYWYRQLPEEGLKFMVYLQKENIIDESGMPKERFSAEFPKEGPSILRIQQVVRGDSAAYFCASSPQSGNTIYFGEGSWLTVV.

The chain couples TRBV29-1 to TRBJ2-7; D remains ambiguous. The germline V gene has CDR1 SQVTM and CDR2 ANQGSEA. This CDR3 region has 13 residues. V lost 1 base, J lost 4 bases, and 11 bases lay in between. Written as DNA, the CDR3 is TGCAGCGTTGAAGGGCCCGAGCAATACGAGCAGTACTTC. Translation: CSVEGPEQYEQYF.

This chain links TRBV10-3 with TRBJ1-4; 7 nucleotides agree with TRBD1. The CDR3 is 14 amino acids. CDR1 is ENHRY and CDR2 is SYGVKD in the germline V gene. V dropped 3 bases and J dropped 6; count of bases not matched to a gene: 4. The CDR3 nucleotides read TGTGCCATCAGTGAAGGGGGCGTAGATGAAAAACTGTTTTTT. Protein sequence: CAISEGGVDEKLFF.

This clone was recorded only once. The chain couples TRBV7-8 to TRBJ2-7; TRBD1 aligns across 9 bases. The length of the CDR3 is 14 residues. Germline V gene sequence: CDR1 SGHVS, CDR2 FQNEAQ. V gave up 5 bases and J gave up 4 bases; unmatched junction bases: 6. CDR3 amino acids: CASSGGTGRYEQYF. CDR3 nucleotide sequence: TGTGCCAGCAGCGGGGGGACAGGGCGGTACGAGCAGTACTTC.

In nucleotides, the CDR3 is TGCGCCAGCAGCTTGGGAGGAGGCGCGCAGGAGGGCTACACCTTC. The encoded protein is CASSLGGGAQEGYTF. The rearrangement links TRBV5-1 to TRBJ1-2; no clear D. The germline CDR1 and CDR2 sequences are SGHRS and YFSETQ. This CDR3 has 15 amino acids. V was shortened by 0 bases and J by 8 bases, with 17 bases between the two germline ends.

The genes are TRBV19 and TRBJ2-1, with 7 bases lining up with TRBD1. The CDR3 contains 17 residues. Germline CDR1 LNHDA, CDR2 SQIVND (reference sequence). The ends lost 6 bases at V and 1 base at J; junction bases unmatched: 12. CDR3 nucleotide sequence: TGTGCCAGTAGCTTCTTCGGGACAGAGACATCCTACAATGAGCAGTTCTTC. Its translation: CASSFFGTETSYNEQFF.

V usage is TRBV9 and J usage is TRBJ2-5; unclear D gene. The V gene's germline CDR1 is SGDLS and CDR2 YYNGEE. The CDR3 is 11 residues long. The germline V and J ends were trimmed by 5 bases and 2 bases, with 4 bases remaining between them. CDR3 coding DNA: TGTGCCAGCAGAAAACAAGAGACCCAGTACTTC. This sequence encodes CASRKQETQYF.

The count of this clone is one. This chain joins TRBV5-6 and TRBJ2-2; D is unresolved. Between the trimmed V and J ends, which lost 1 base and 0 bases, there was a span of 7 bases. Per the germline V gene, CDR1 is SGHDT and CDR2 is YYEEEE. This CDR3 spans 15 amino acids. Here the CDR3 reads CASSLLDANTGELFF. Here the CDR3 DNA reads TGTGCCAGCAGCTTGCTCGACGCGAACACCGGGGAGCTGTTTTTT.

The rearrangement uses TRBV14 and TRBJ2-1; D might be TRBD2 (6 bases). V lost 3 bases, J lost 3 bases, and 9 bases lay in between. Germline V gives CDR1 SGHDN, CDR2 FVKESK. The CDR3 runs 14 residues. Here the CDR3 reads CASSQASVYNEQFF. CDR3 nucleotides: TGTGCCAGCAGCCAGGCTAGCGTCTACAATGAGCAGTTCTTC.

The gene calls are TRBV7-9 and TRBJ1-2; the D is unclear. Trimming took 5 bases from V and 0 from J, leaving 7 bases between them. The germline V gene has CDR1 SEHNR and CDR2 FQNEAQ (reference sequence). There are 13 residues in the CDR3. Written as DNA, the CDR3 is TGTGCCAGCAGCCCGGCTCCTAACTATGGCTACACCTTC. It yields the protein CASSPAPNYGYTF.